This T cell receptor beta chain was obtained from a study of cytomegalovirus exposure and HLA in healthy donors. Study-wide points: Across donors, most TCRs were seen rarely, yet some public ones were widespread.

The CDR3 length is 16 residues. V lost 6 bases to trimming and J lost 3 bases; unmatched junction nucleotides: 12. CDR1 and CDR2 from the germline V gene are MDHEN and SYDVKM. Here immunoSEQ multiplex PCR was the method, and the copy in TCRdb shows in-frame clones only, minus some. The sample contains fewer than 400,000 clones, 70% to 90% of which appear only once. The donors formed part of the approximately 120-subject validation cohort, distinct from the roughly 630-subject first cohort. With respect to this clone: Its target is not known.

This receptor was obtained from a woman between 18 and 29 years old in good health and CMV-seronegative. The rearrangement uses TRBV28 and TRBJ2-3, with 7 bases aligning to TRBD2. Sequenced input: PBMCs. In DNA form, the CDR3 reads TGTGCCAGCAGCTCCTCCAGGGCTAGCGGAACAGATACGCAGTATTTT. Residues: CASSSSRASGTDTQYF.